This TCR beta chain was sequenced during a study of cytomegalovirus exposure and HLA in healthy donors (dated by TCRdb to about 2017). About the full investigation: An earlier analysis of some 620 of the donors reported approximately 280 Gb of sequence data and around 110 million unique TCR beta sequences obtained from roughly 170 million T cells. In the later analysis, no new phenotypic data were used to find candidate immune exposures; instead, reliance was placed on TCR beta sequences and their occurrence across donors. Donor age, sex, ethnicity and CMV serostatus were compiled together with the repertoire data. Genome-wide SNP genotypes for about 65% of the 666 donors were used in a later genetic analysis, which treated that subset as a discovery cohort. Typing coverage differed by locus: A, B, C, DRB1 and DQB1 were typed in about 620-630 donors, DQA1 in roughly 500, DPA1 in 600 to 610, and DPB1 in around 490. About 310 gigabases of sequencing data and tens of millions of unique TCR sequences were included in an early release covering under 650 HLA-typed donors. Along with the approximately 700-subject first cohort, a separate validation cohort of some 130 different subjects was used. To decide whether each TCR beta V gene segment behaved as functional or pseudogenic, an earlier analysis of some 600 of the donors relied on high-throughput TCR beta sequencing. To predict cytomegalovirus infection status, the study brought together high-throughput TCR immunosequencing, statistical association of individual TCRs with disease status, and machine learning. Class I and class II HLA loci were covered by the typing at four-digit resolution. The study aimed to test whether cataloging public T cell receptors could reveal signatures of past pathogen exposure. Because of strong linkage in the cohort, five DR-DQ haplotypes were treated as single units for association and clustering. To study patterns of TCR occurrence, a later analysis re-analyzed previously published TCR beta repertoires from just over 650 donors and added high-resolution HLA genotyping. Every discovery cohort repertoire had been produced on one sequencing platform. On average, around 240,000 unique TCR beta nucleotide sequences were sequenced per donor among 398 genotyped donors of the cohort, with around 19% of those sequences being non-productive. The study used immunosequencing to profile the T cell repertoires of approximately 640 subjects and linked those repertoires to cytomegalovirus serostatus. Of the roughly 390 genotyped donors, 80% to 90% were placed in the genetic ancestry cluster associated with self-reported Caucasian donors.

In regard to this clone: No cognate antigen has been identified for it. No clone much larger than this one lies a single base away; base qualities are absent.

The V end loses 3 bases and the J end loses 8 bases, and a stretch of 17 bases separates them. The germline V gene sets CDR1 to SQVTM and CDR2 to ANQGSEA. From the cysteine through the phenylalanine, the CDR3 covers 14 amino acids. CDR3 DNA only is kept here, 42 bases in frame from base 1. The cohort was made up of 666 healthy bone marrow donors. All cohort members were sampled while nominally healthy, although unrecorded immune exposures were likely present. The donor was CMV seronegative and belonged to the group of under 400 seronegative cohort members. Every donor gave a peripheral blood sample, and the peripheral blood mononuclear cells from that sample were used for TCR beta sequencing. Genomic DNA extraction from the blood cell samples was performed with the Qiagen DNeasy Blood Extraction Kit. Paper-wide results and their limitations: In an earlier analysis of roughly 560 of the donors, most TCR beta V segments were observed in productive rearrangements about 87% or about 30% of the time, broadly matching IMGT annotations. According to a later genetic analysis, donors in an Asian-associated ancestry cluster had fewer N-insertions in productive TCRs than the roughly 700-donor mean. Several of the top co-occurrence clusters appeared to be linked to parvovirus B19, influenza, CMV and Epstein-Barr virus, according to a later analysis. It was suggested by the authors that the approach could potentially be generalized to other disease states and immunological phenotypes. Most TCR sequences were seen in very few donors, while some public TCRs were found in many individuals. A cluster of highly shared sequence variants was judged likely to represent a technical artifact of the sequencing pipeline. Because the 87-base-pair reads could not distinguish some IMGT-functional V segments, including TRBV6-2 and TRBV6-3, those segments were excluded. Specific HLA alleles were associated with about 17,000 TCR beta sequences at a false discovery rate of 0.05 in a later analysis. For the cohort, immune exposure information was limited to CMV serostatus. Because counts were too low, 15 to 20 rarely observed V segments, including chromosome 9 orphons, were excluded from the earlier analysis of around 590 of the donors. Roughly uniform sequencing depth across donors was assumed in presence/absence analyses, although this assumption may not hold. A further reported finding was that TCR beta sequences accurately predicted the HLA-A and HLA-B alleles for most subjects in the first cohort. Linkage disequilibrium might explain the correlated functional status among segregating V segments, but an unknown experimental factor could not be ruled out. Because some donors lacked HLA typing at each locus, the association tests relied only on the typed subset. Strong co-occurrence of HLA alleles, especially DR and DQ, made assigning TCR associations to individual alleles difficult. The cohort was sequenced for TCR beta chains only, and without alpha or paired-chain data the features that could be detected were limited. A later genetic analysis associated a missense DCLRE1C variant with V-gene and J-gene trimming of TCR beta chains, and an independent cohort replicated the association. According to a later analysis, TCR association rates differed among HLA loci, with DRB1 alleles showing the most associated TCRs and HLA-C alleles showing the fewest. In both the original and validation cohorts, the classifier was reported to diagnose cytomegalovirus status with high specificity and sensitivity. Three of the identified cytomegalovirus-associated TCR beta chains were confirmed in vitro to be specific for cytomegalovirus antigens. A later analysis found that most CMV-associated TCR beta chains appeared HLA-restricted, with HLA associations seemingly driven largely by CMV exposure. In a later analysis, HLA-associated TCR beta chains showed more clonal expansion and lower generation probabilities than non-associated chains that were equally common. In the study, about 150 TCR beta chains were listed as associated with cytomegalovirus.

Library method: the immunoSEQ multiplex PCR assay. A mixture of 60 forward primers for TCR Vbeta segments and 13 reverse primers for TCR Jbeta segments was used in the multiplex PCR. A multiplex PCR assay on genomic DNA amplified the CDR3 region of rearranged TCR beta genes. The Illumina HiSeq System was used to sequence the amplified TCR beta libraries as 87-base-pair reads. Processing in the source paper ran as follows. A later analysis tallied around 82 million unique TCR beta chains across the 700 or so repertoires, and about 10 million of those chains were shared by two or more donors. A nearest-neighbor algorithm error-corrected the raw reads and collapsed the reads into unique sequences, merging closely related sequences to remove PCR and sequencing errors. To assign V, D and J gene segments, CDR3 sequences were aligned to IMGT reference sequences. For a sequence to be retained, at least a six-nucleotide match to both a V gene segment and a J gene segment was required. A rearrangement was called productive if the CDR3 had no stop codons and remained in frame with V and J, and every other rearrangement was called non-productive. CDR3 was defined by IMGT convention, running from the second conserved V-encoded cysteine to the conserved J-encoded phenylalanine. The earlier analysis of approximately 590 of the donors excluded any sequence lacking an unambiguous match to a single V gene segment. An earlier analysis of a few hundred of the donors called V segments functional above 56.7% productive rearrangements and segregating when the between-donor standard deviation exceeded 5%. A statistical classification framework was developed to diagnose cytomegalovirus status using the catalog of TCR beta chain sequences. In a later analysis, TCR nucleotide sequences were compared against IMGT/GENE-DB human TR gene sequences so that V and J genes could be assigned. Using the TCRdist pipeline, a later analysis assigned CDR3 sequences along with most-parsimonious VDJ recombination scenarios. A later analysis defined each TCR beta chain by its CDR3 amino acid sequence plus V-gene family, and excluded reads lacking a unique V-gene family. As a way to deal with suspected cross-contamination and a sequencing artifact, a later analysis dropped hundreds of nucleotide sequences that were highly shared and had low generation probability. In a later analysis, a clonal expansion index for each public chain was calculated from normalized within-repertoire ranks of inferred template counts. Generation probabilities in a later analysis came from a VDJ recombination model fitted to out-of-frame rearrangements, and those results were checked against IGoR. In a later analysis, hypergeometric tests were used to score TCR-TCR, TCR-HLA and TCR-CMV co-occurrence, with a repertoire-size bias correction applied to TCR pairs. In a later analysis, false discovery rates were estimated by permuting HLA or CMV assignments 20 times. A later analysis grouped co-occurring TCRs with DBSCAN, adding TCRdist sequence similarity when clustering within HLA-allele-positive subsets. Repertoires with fewer than 30,000 or more than 120,000 public chains, plus five repertoires with anomalous nucleotide sharing, were excluded from co-occurrence clustering. The clones in this table, taken by TCRdb from immuneACCESS, are in-frame only. Not every clone is retained; where verified, under half of the shortfall comes from an unresolved V gene, and the cause of the rest is unknown. For V, J and clone size, that table is used; D and trimming come from the DNA. The sample profile shows 87,000 or so clones; about 77% of them were found once. The ten largest make up approximately 4.4% of the sample.

Material: PBMCs. The chain couples TRBV29-1 to TRBJ2-1, and possibly TRBD2, on 7 matching bases. The sequence was collected from a middle-aged woman in good health and CMV-seronegative. This receptor carries the CDR3 CSVDCGGILYEQFF. The nucleotide sequence reads TGCAGCGTTGATTGCGGGGGCATTCTTTATGAGCAGTTCTTC.